The 30 T cell receptor beta chains reported below all come from one sample, sequenced in a study of shared clonotypes between healthy human individuals. It was CD45RO-negative cells, positively selected for CCR7, that made up naive CD8 cells, with terminally differentiated effector memory CD45RA+ cells excluded. The protocol was immunoSEQ multiplex PCR, while the TCRdb copy is restricted to in-frame clones and leaves out a portion. The profile shows around 1,900,000 clones, 93% of them singletons. Sequencing was done on a sample of naive CD8+ T cells from PBMCs. The receptors shown here come from a man younger than 35 in good health. Some clones in this sample may be carry-over from other donors' samples.

CDR3 coding DNA: TGTGCCAGTAGCTGGGTTGCTAGCGGGAGTAGAAGCTCCTACAATGAGCAGTTCTTC. This gives the protein CASSWVASGSRSSYNEQFF. The rearrangement uses TRBV19 and TRBJ2-1; TRBD2 matches at 10 bases. The CDR3 sequence is 19 residues long. Per the germline V gene, CDR1 is LNHDA and CDR2 is SQIVND (reference sequence). Trimming cost V 6 bases and J 0 bases; bases outside gene matches: 14.

This rearrangement joins TRBV15 to TRBJ1-2, with unresolved D. V shed 5 bases and J shed 5 bases, with 9 bases lying between them. The CDR3 contains 12 residues. In germline, CDR1 is LNHNV, CDR2 YYDKDF (reference sequence). The CDR3 nucleotides are TGTGCCACCAGCGCCAACGCATATGGCTACACCTTC. This encodes CATSANAYGYTF.

This rearrangement joins TRBV6-6 to TRBJ2-3; TRBD2 matches at 14 bases. There are 14 residues in the CDR3. V gave up 8 bases and J gave up 4 bases; unmatched junction bases: 2. Germline-derived CDR1 and CDR2 are MNHNY and SVGAGI (reference sequence). The CDR3 sequence: CASGLAGGPDTQYF. The CDR3 bases are TGTGCCAGCGGACTAGCGGGAGGACCAGATACGCAGTATTTT.

J is TRBJ2-2 and V is TRBV9; 8 bases fit TRBD2. Per the germline V gene, CDR1 is SGDLS and CDR2 is YYNGEE. This CDR3 has 15 amino acids. The V and J ends lost 0 bases and 4 bases, in that order; junction bases with no gene match: 2. The CDR3 sequence: CASSVEAGGTGELFF. Written as DNA, the CDR3 is TGTGCCAGCAGCGTAGAGGCGGGAGGCACCGGGGAGCTGTTTTTT.

The chain uses TRBV5-1 and TRBJ2-5; D possibly corresponds to TRBD2 (6 bases). Between the trimmed V and J ends, which lost 5 bases and 3 bases, there was a span of 8 bases. Per the germline V gene, CDR1 is SGHRS and CDR2 is YFSETQ. The CDR3 runs 12 residues. In DNA, the CDR3 is TGCGCCAGCAGGCTAGCGAAAGAGACCCAGTACTTC. This encodes CASRLAKETQYF. The full variable domain, rest sourced from reference TRBV5-1 and TRBJ2-5, is KAGVTQTPRYLIKTRGQQVTLSCSPISGHRSVSWYQQTPGQGLQFLFEYFSETQRNKGNFPGRFSGRQFSNSRSEMNVSTLELGDSALYLCASRLAKETQYFGPGTRLLVL.

This sequence joins TRBV13 and TRBJ2-7, with 11 bases matching TRBD2. The V gene end was trimmed by 5 bases and the J gene end by 2 bases; junction bases not matched to a gene: 5. Germline V CDR1 and CDR2: PRHDT, FYEKMQ (reference sequence). CDR3 size: 15 residues. The CDR3, as DNA: TGTGCCAGCAGCGGGGGGACTAGCGGAACCTACGAGCAGTACTTC. It yields the protein CASSGGTSGTYEQYF.

This sequence joins TRBV6-1 and TRBJ1-5; 7 bases map to TRBD1. Germline loops: CDR1 MNHNS, CDR2 SASEGT. After removal of 2 bases from V and 2 bases from J, the junction contained 9 bases not matched to a gene. The CDR3 length is 17 residues. CDR3 residues: CASSEWKGAGGNQPQHF. CDR3 DNA sequence: TGTGCCAGCAGTGAATGGAAGGGGGCAGGGGGCAATCAGCCCCAGCATTTT.

This rearrangement joins TRBV19 to TRBJ2-3; TRBD2 aligns across 7 bases. V dropped 3 bases and J dropped 1; count of bases not matched to a gene: 7. The CDR3 extends over 16 amino acids. The germline V gene encodes CDR1 LNHDA and CDR2 SQIVND (reference sequence). The CDR3 nucleotides are TGTGCCAGTAGTATGAGGCGGGAGTTGGGCACAGATACGCAGTATTTT. It codes for CASSMRRELGTDTQYF.

This chain uses TRBV27 with TRBJ1-1; TRBD1 aligns across 10 bases. Germline values: CDR1 MNHEY, CDR2 SMNVEV (reference sequence). Trimming cost V 2 bases and J 5 bases; bases outside gene matches: 8. The length of the CDR3 is 16 residues. In DNA form, the CDR3 reads TGTGCCAGCAGTTTAGGGACAGGGGCTTTAGCGACTGAAGCTTTCTTT. It encodes CASSLGTGALATEAFF.

This chain connects TRBV19 to TRBJ2-1, with 12 bases fitting TRBD2. With 5 bases clipped from V and 6 bases from J, the junction kept 17 bases outside the gene matches. The CDR3 contains 19 residues. Looked up from germline, CDR1 is LNHDA and CDR2 is SQIVND (reference sequence). The CDR3 DNA reads as TGTGCCAGTAGTCCGAGCGGACTAGCGGGAATAAGGCCGCTCAATGAGCAGTTCTTC. Its translation: CASSPSGLAGIRPLNEQFF. The whole variable domain, filled in from reference TRBV19 and TRBJ2-1, reads DGGITQSPKYLFRKEGQNVTLSCEQNLNHDAMYWYRQDPGQGLRLIYYSQIVNDFQKGDIAEGYSVSREKKESFPLTVTSAQKNPTAFYLCASSPSGLAGIRPLNEQFFGPGTRLTVL.

The CDR3 bases are TGCGCCAGCAGCTGGACAGGGCTCACTGAAGCTTTCTTT. Its protein product is CASSWTGLTEAFF. The V and J genes are TRBV5-1 and TRBJ1-1; 8 bases line up with TRBD1. Trimming at V came to 3 bases and at J to 4 bases, leaving 2 bases not matched to a gene. This CDR3 comprises 13 residues. The germline V gene encodes CDR1 SGHRS and CDR2 YFSETQ.

This chain joins TRBV6-1 and TRBJ2-7; TRBD1 agrees at 9 bases. V was pared by 7 bases and J by 3 bases, with 10 bases of the junction left unmatched. The CDR3 extends over 15 amino acids. The germline V gene encodes CDR1 MNHNS and CDR2 SASEGT. The CDR3 is CASKRTGEFDYEQYF. The CDR3 DNA sequence: TGTGCCAGCAAGCGGACAGGGGAATTTGACTACGAGCAGTACTTC.

The chain links TRBV28 to TRBJ2-3; no definite D call. The CDR3 has 12 amino acids. Germline CDR1 reads MDHEN; CDR2 reads SYDVKM. Trimming left V 7 bases short and J 1 base short, with 6 bases between. In DNA, the CDR3 is TGTGCCAGCACGGGTCGCACAGATACGCAGTATTTT. It encodes CASTGRTDTQYF.

J is TRBJ1-5 and V is TRBV15, with D tentatively TRBD1 (6 bases). V lost 0 bases and J 5 bases, leaving 14 bases between the germline ends. This CDR3 has 16 residues. Germline V lookup: CDR1 LNHNV, CDR2 YYDKDF (reference sequence). CDR3 in amino acids: CATSRDLQGGDQPQHF. Written as DNA, the CDR3 is TGTGCCACCAGCAGAGATCTACAGGGTGGCGATCAGCCCCAGCATTTT.

The chain carries TRBV19 and TRBJ2-5, with D possibly matching TRBD2 (5 bases). The length of the CDR3 is 13 residues. Germline CDR1 LNHDA, CDR2 SQIVND (reference sequence). Trimming took 7 bases from V and 7 from J, leaving 16 bases between them. This CDR3 reads CASIPGQGGTQYF. In DNA, the CDR3 is TGTGCCAGTATTCCGGGCCAAGGAGGGACCCAGTACTTC.

The V call is TRBV29-1, the J call TRBJ2-7; 10 positions match TRBD1. V lost 7 bases to trimming and J lost 2 bases; unmatched junction nucleotides: 2. The germline CDR1 and CDR2 sequences are SQVTM and ANQGSEA. This CDR3 has 12 residues. The CDR3 DNA sequence: TGCAGCGCAGGGACAGGGGCCTACGAGCAGTACTTC. Translated, it gives CSAGTGAYEQYF.

This chain connects TRBV5-1 to TRBJ2-3, with D possibly called TRBD1 or TRBD2 (6 bases each). CDR1 is SGHRS and CDR2 is YFSETQ in the germline V gene. Trimming cost V 4 bases and J 1 base, with 19 bases left between them. The CDR3 length is 17 residues. The CDR3 nucleotides read TGCGCCAGCAGCCACGAGCTTCGGGGGCTTGGCACAGATACGCAGTATTTT. Encoded protein: CASSHELRGLGTDTQYF. The variable domain in full, completed from reference TRBV5-1 and TRBJ2-3, reads KAGVTQTPRYLIKTRGQQVTLSCSPISGHRSVSWYQQTPGQGLQFLFEYFSETQRNKGNFPGRFSGRQFSNSRSEMNVSTLELGDSALYLCASSHELRGLGTDTQYFGPGTRLTVL.

The V call is TRBV7-2, the J call TRBJ2-7, with D perhaps TRBD2 (6 bases). Deletions cut 5 bases from V and 2 bases from J, with 16 bases between. This CDR3 region has 15 residues. The V gene's germline CDR1 is SGHTA and CDR2 FQGNSA. This chain's CDR3 is CASSLLAGLTYEQYF. The CDR3 nucleotides read TGTGCCAGCAGCCTCTTGGCGGGGTTAACCTACGAGCAGTACTTC.

The chain is built from TRBV28 and TRBJ2-5; the D gene is possibly TRBD2 (6 bases). Per germline, CDR1 MDHEN and CDR2 SYDVKM. This CDR3 region has 14 residues. V gave up 3 bases and J gave up 5 bases, with 13 bases separating them. CDR3: CASSLWGDGETQYF. The CDR3 DNA sequence: TGTGCCAGCAGTTTGTGGGGGGACGGGGAGACCCAGTACTTC.

This chain connects TRBV28 to TRBJ1-1; D remains ambiguous. Germline CDR1 and CDR2: MDHEN and SYDVKM. CDR3 length: 15 residues. Trimming left V 2 bases short and J 5 bases short, with 15 bases between. In DNA, the CDR3 is TGTGCCAGCAGTTTAAAACGTAACCCTGCGACTGAAGCTTTCTTT. Encoded protein: CASSLKRNPATEAFF.

V gene TRBV27 combines with J gene TRBJ1-4; D is undetermined. The CDR3 spans 12 residues. CDR1 is MNHEY, CDR2 SMNVEV, per germline (reference sequence). With 4 bases removed from V and 7 bases from J, the gap between germline ends came to 7 bases. The CDR3 bases are TGTGCCAGCAGTTCGTTTGGTGAAAAACTGTTTTTT. Its translation is CASSSFGEKLFF.

About this clone itself: The same CDR3 is also encoded by other DNA sequences in this sample. The chain has TRBV7-9 and TRBJ2-7; the match to TRBD2 covers 12 bases. J gave up 2 bases and V 4 bases, and 0 bases lay outside the gene matches. The CDR3 totals 14 residues. CDR1 is SEHNR, CDR2 FQNEAQ, per germline (reference sequence). CDR3 in DNA: TGTGCCAGCAGCTCTAGCGGGAGGGCCTACGAGCAGTACTTC. It codes for CASSSSGRAYEQYF.

This clone showed up just once. Other DNA sequences in this sample translate to the same CDR3. As DNA, the CDR3 is TGTGCCAGCAGCTTAGGACTTGGCTACGAGCAGTACTTC. It translates to CASSLGLGYEQYF. This rearrangement joins TRBV7-3 to TRBJ2-7, with TRBD2 as a possible D gene (5 bases). V lost 2 bases to trimming and J lost 3 bases, with 8 bases between them. From germline, CDR1 is SGHTA and CDR2 FQGTGA. This CDR3 comprises 13 residues.

This clone was counted once. The CDR3 reads CATALALSYNEQFF. DNA of the CDR3: TGCGCCACCGCCCTCGCTTTATCCTACAATGAGCAGTTCTTC. The genes are TRBV10-2 and TRBJ2-1; no firm D call. Deletions cut 10 bases from V and 1 base from J, with 14 bases between. Germline values: CDR1 WSHSY, CDR2 SAAADI. The CDR3 runs to 14 residues.

The chain joins TRBV7-6 to TRBJ2-1, with D possibly TRBD1 on 8 matching bases. CDR1 is SGHVS, CDR2 FNYEAQ, per germline. Trimming shortened V by 5 bases and J by 4 bases, and 18 bases separated the two germline ends. The CDR3 is made up of 16 amino acids. CDR3 amino acids: CASSPQGAGAYNEQFF. CDR3 DNA: TGTGCCAGCAGCCCCCAGGGGGCGGGAGCTTACAATGAGCAGTTCTTC.

The J gene is TRBJ2-7, the V gene TRBV7-9; TRBD2 matches at 8 bases. Losses at the gene ends were 5 bases for V and 4 bases for J; bases not matched to a gene: 10. The CDR3 is 15 residues long. Per germline, CDR1 SEHNR and CDR2 FQNEAQ (reference sequence). CDR3 bases: TGTGCCAGCAGCCCAGCCCCAGCTAGCGGGTACGAGCAGTACTTC. Residues: CASSPAPASGYEQYF.

This clone is a singleton in its sample. V gene TRBV7-9 combines with J gene TRBJ2-4; TRBD1 agrees at 8 bases. CDR1 and CDR2 from the germline V gene are SEHNR and FQNEAQ (reference sequence). After removal of 5 bases from V and 1 base from J, the junction contained 7 bases not matched to a gene. The CDR3 runs 16 residues. The CDR3 DNA reads as TGTGCCAGCAGCCCCTCGACAGGGGAGGCCAAAAACATTCAGTACTTC. Translation: CASSPSTGEAKNIQYF.

This clone has only one observation. The chain recombines TRBV27 with TRBJ2-7; the match to TRBD1 covers 7 bases. Germline assignment: CDR1 MNHEY and CDR2 SMNVEV (reference sequence). The CDR3 sequence is 14 residues long. With 1 base clipped from V and 5 bases from J, the junction kept 5 bases outside the gene matches. This CDR3 is CASSLFQGVDEQYF. CDR3 bases: TGTGCCAGCAGTTTATTTCAGGGGGTGGACGAGCAGTACTTC.

This clone came up once. The chain joins TRBV6-6 to TRBJ2-1; 9 bases are shared with TRBD1. The J segment lost 7 bases and the V segment lost 5 bases, leaving 6 bases of the junction unmatched. This CDR3 has 14 residues. CDR1 and CDR2 from the germline V gene are MNHNY and SVGAGI (reference sequence). CDR3: CASSTGTGTNEQFF. For the CDR3, the DNA is TGTGCCAGCAGTACCGGGACAGGGACGAATGAGCAGTTCTTC.

In DNA, the CDR3 is TGTGCCAGCAGTTACGGTGAGGGGGATCTGTACTTC. This translates into CASSYGEGDLYF. V and J are TRBV6-5 and TRBJ2-7, with D maybe TRBD1 (6 bases). Per the germline V gene, CDR1 is MNHEY and CDR2 is SVGAGI. This CDR3 is built from 12 residues. The V end lost 2 bases, the J end lost 12 bases, and 14 bases lay between the germline ends.